The clone carrying this T cell receptor (beta chain) was picked up a small number of times. V shed 2 bases, J shed 4 bases, and the junction held 7 bases outside the gene matches. CDR3 length equals 15 residues. The V gene's germline CDR1 is SGHDN and CDR2 FVKESK. The data originate from a study of CD8+ T cells in alopecia areata. Extracted from the samples, RNA was reverse transcribed into cDNA to serve as the sequencing template. The data were produced by immunoSEQ multiplex PCR, yet TCRdb's version contains in-frame clones alone and is incomplete. The sample holds roughly 180,000 clones, roughly 50% seen once. The treatment is: oral pan-JAK inhibitor, 5-10 mg twice daily.

The sequence came from a human donor with alopecia areata. V is TRBV14 and J is TRBJ1-2, with TRBD1 matching over 7 bases. Source: CD8+ T cells sorted from blood, taken at week 24, from a patient treated with tofacitinib. The CDR3 spells CASSQSTRTGYGYTF. CDR3 bases: TGTGCCAGCAGCCAATCAACTCGGACAGGCTATGGCTACACCTTC.